This is a list of T cell receptor beta chains from one sample in a study of radiotherapy plus CTLA-4 blockade in lung cancer. Measured with immunoSEQ multiplex PCR; TCRdb has only the in-frame clones, and not every one. The table lists roughly 110,000 clones, roughly 77% of them singletons. The sequencing here drew on peripheral blood, taken from a patient treated with radiotherapy plus ipilimumab. These receptors all stem from a human donor with non-small cell lung cancer that progressed on radiotherapy plus ipilimumab. Some clones in this sample may be carry-over from other donors' samples. Both conserved end residues are part of each CDR3. Fields, in order: CDR3 protein, CDR3 DNA, D gene, J gene, V gene, clone size. A D gene is named only where the DNA matches it firmly. The size entry is marked missing in some rows and otherwise reads once, few, many or a size class.

CDR3 protein: CASSFSSGFTYEQYF
CDR3 DNA: TGCGCCAGCAGCTTCTCTAGCGGGTTCACCTACGAGCAGTACTTC
D gene: TRBD2
J gene: TRBJ2-7
V gene: TRBV5-1
clone size: .

CDR3 protein: CASSFQGSLNTEAFF
CDR3 DNA: TGCGCCAGCAGCTTCCAGGGGTCTTTGAACACTGAAGCTTTCTTT
D gene: .
J gene: TRBJ1-1
V gene: TRBV5-1
clone size: .

CDR3 protein: CASSIAGGGGNEQFF
CDR3 DNA: TGTGCCAGCAGTATTGCGGGGGGCGGTGGGAATGAGCAGTTCTTC
D gene: TRBD2
J gene: TRBJ2-1
V gene: TRBV28
clone size: few

CDR3 protein: CATSRGQQFSGYTF
CDR3 DNA: TGTGCCACCAGCAGGGGACAGCAATTCTCTGGCTACACCTTC
D gene: TRBD1
J gene: TRBJ1-2
V gene: TRBV15
clone size: .

CDR3 protein: CASSLDQGHTEAFF
CDR3 DNA: TGTGCCAGCAGCTTAGATCAGGGACACACTGAAGCTTTCTTT
D gene: .
J gene: TRBJ1-1
V gene: TRBV11-2
clone size: .

CDR3 protein: CASSLRGPVSSGPYNEQFF
CDR3 DNA: TGTGCCAGCAGCTTAAGAGGTCCGGTTTCTAGCGGACCCTACAATGAGCAGTTCTTC
D gene: TRBD2
J gene: TRBJ2-1
V gene: TRBV7-3
clone size: .

CDR3 protein: CASSLYGTSGGSSDTQYF
CDR3 DNA: TGTGCCAGCAGCTTATACGGGACTAGCGGGGGGTCGTCAGATACGCAGTATTTT
D gene: TRBD2
J gene: TRBJ2-3
V gene: TRBV7-3
clone size: .

CDR3 protein: CASSPRIGTGDGYTF
CDR3 DNA: TGTGCCAGCAGCCCTCGAATTGGGACAGGGGACGGCTACACCTTC
D gene: TRBD1
J gene: TRBJ1-2
V gene: TRBV11-1
clone size: .

CDR3 protein: CASSLGRAGQETQYF
CDR3 DNA: TGTGCCAGCAGCTTGGGTAGGGCGGGCCAAGAGACCCAGTACTTC
D gene: .
J gene: TRBJ2-5
V gene: TRBV7-9
clone size: .

CDR3 protein: CASSLGTGYYEQYF
CDR3 DNA: TGCGCCAGCAGCTTAGGGACAGGGTACTACGAGCAGTACTTC
D gene: TRBD1
J gene: TRBJ2-7
V gene: TRBV5-1
clone size: .

CDR3 protein: CASSLANGGALETQYF
CDR3 DNA: TGTGCCAGCAGCTTAGCAAACGGGGGGGCCCTCGAGACCCAGTACTTC
D gene: TRBD2
J gene: TRBJ2-5
V gene: TRBV7-8
clone size: .

CDR3 protein: CASSKSGGFGNTIYF
CDR3 DNA: TGTGCCAGCAGTAAATCAGGGGGCTTTGGAAACACCATATATTTT
D gene: TRBD1
J gene: TRBJ1-3
V gene: TRBV6-1
clone size: .

CDR3 protein: CASSTMQSPTGELFF
CDR3 DNA: TGTGCCAGTAGTACGATGCAGAGCCCGACCGGGGAGCTGTTTTTT
D gene: .
J gene: TRBJ2-2
V gene: TRBV19
clone size: .

CDR3 protein: CASSTAGGSGANVLTF
CDR3 DNA: TGTGCCAGCAGCACTGCAGGGGGCTCTGGGGCCAACGTCCTGACTTTC
D gene: TRBD1
J gene: TRBJ2-6
V gene: TRBV28
clone size: .

CDR3 protein: CASSHGTETNYEQYF
CDR3 DNA: TGTGCCAGCAGCCACGGGACAGAGACTAACTACGAGCAGTACTTC
D gene: TRBD1
J gene: TRBJ2-7
V gene: TRBV4-2
clone size: .

CDR3 protein: CASTPHTANGYTF
CDR3 DNA: TGTGCCAGCACTCCCCACACAGCAAATGGCTACACCTTC
D gene: .
J gene: TRBJ1-2
V gene: TRBV6-1
clone size: .

CDR3 protein: CASSVEEGTEQFF
CDR3 DNA: TGTGCCAGCAGTGTTGAGGAAGGGACTGAGCAGTTCTTC
D gene: .
J gene: TRBJ2-1
V gene: TRBV6-1
clone size: .

CDR3 protein: CASSLQQGTEAFF
CDR3 DNA: TGTGCCAGCAGCTTACAACAGGGCACTGAAGCTTTCTTT
D gene: .
J gene: TRBJ1-1
V gene: TRBV7-2
clone size: few

CDR3 protein: CASSLETGNSGANVLTF
CDR3 DNA: TGCGCCAGCAGCTTGGAGACAGGAAACTCTGGGGCCAACGTCCTGACTTTC
D gene: .
J gene: TRBJ2-6
V gene: TRBV5-1
clone size: .

CDR3 protein: CASSPRLGEGEQFF
CDR3 DNA: TGCGCCAGCAGCCCCCGGTTGGGGGAAGGGGAGCAGTTCTTC
D gene: .
J gene: TRBJ2-1
V gene: TRBV5-1
clone size: .

CDR3 protein: CASSDPGPYGYTF
CDR3 DNA: TGTGCCAGCAGTGATCCAGGCCCCTATGGCTACACCTTC
D gene: .
J gene: TRBJ1-2
V gene: TRBV6-1
clone size: .